The rows below give T cell receptor beta chains drawn from one sample of a study of cytomegalovirus exposure and HLA in healthy donors. This table comes from immunoSEQ multiplex PCR, and its TCRdb copy is limited to in-frame clones, with some not included. The data contain 120,000 or so clones, around 80% of them singletons. The sequenced sample consisted of PBMCs. These receptors were obtained from a man between 18 and 35 years old in good health and CMV-seronegative. Each CDR3 is given with its conserved first and last residue. D genes are given only for firm matches. The size of a clone is reported for some rows only, either as once, few or many, or as a class for expanded clones.

cdr3_aa: CASSLGSGAGKTQYF
cdr3_nt: TGTGCCAGCAGCTTAGGTTCCGGAGCGGGCAAGACCCAGTACTTC
j_call: TRBJ2-5
d_call: -
clone_size: -
v_call: TRBV7-2

cdr3_aa: CSVCVWTGDEQYF
cdr3_nt: TGCAGCGTTTGTGTTTGGACAGGGGACGAGCAGTACTTC
j_call: TRBJ2-7
d_call: TRBD1
clone_size: few
v_call: TRBV29-1

cdr3_aa: CASSYYNSDNEQFF
cdr3_nt: TGTGCCAGCAGTTACTACAACAGTGACAATGAGCAGTTCTTC
j_call: TRBJ2-1
d_call: -
clone_size: -
v_call: TRBV6-5

cdr3_aa: CASSVGGEQETQYF
cdr3_nt: TGTGCCAGCAGCGTAGGAGGAGAACAAGAGACCCAGTACTTC
j_call: TRBJ2-5
d_call: -
clone_size: -
v_call: TRBV9

cdr3_aa: CASSPAYTDTQYF
cdr3_nt: TGTGCCAGCAGCCCCGCCTACACAGATACGCAGTATTTT
j_call: TRBJ2-3
d_call: -
clone_size: once
v_call: TRBV9

cdr3_aa: CASSSPGLGGYQETQYF
cdr3_nt: TGTGCCAGCAGCTCACCGGGGTTAGGTGGGTACCAAGAGACCCAGTACTTC
j_call: TRBJ2-5
d_call: -
clone_size: -
v_call: TRBV7-2

cdr3_aa: CASSPPGSYEQYF
cdr3_nt: TGTGCCAGCAGCCCTCCGGGGTCCTACGAGCAGTACTTC
j_call: TRBJ2-7
d_call: -
clone_size: -
v_call: TRBV7-3

cdr3_aa: CAWSVGLAGVRDTQYF
cdr3_nt: TGTGCCTGGAGTGTGGGACTAGCGGGAGTTAGAGATACGCAGTATTTT
j_call: TRBJ2-3
d_call: TRBD2
clone_size: few
v_call: TRBV30

cdr3_aa: CASSQERAGDRTDTQYF
cdr3_nt: TGTGCCAGCAGCCAAGAGCGGGCGGGAGATAGGACAGATACGCAGTATTTT
j_call: TRBJ2-3
d_call: TRBD2
clone_size: -
v_call: TRBV4-2

cdr3_aa: CASSATSGAREQYF
cdr3_nt: TGTGCCAGCAGCGCAACTAGCGGTGCCCGCGAGCAGTACTTC
j_call: TRBJ2-7
d_call: TRBD2
clone_size: -
v_call: TRBV11-2

cdr3_aa: CASTDRTTEAFF
cdr3_nt: TGTGCCAGCACGGACAGAACTACTGAAGCTTTCTTT
j_call: TRBJ1-1
d_call: -
clone_size: -
v_call: TRBV5-4

cdr3_aa: CASSLVVAGGQETQYF
cdr3_nt: TGCGCCAGCAGCTTGGTAGTAGCGGGAGGCCAAGAGACCCAGTACTTC
j_call: TRBJ2-5
d_call: TRBD2
clone_size: -
v_call: TRBV5-1

cdr3_aa: CASSRGQNTEAFF
cdr3_nt: TGCGCCAGCAGTAGGGGACAGAACACTGAAGCTTTCTTT
j_call: TRBJ1-1
d_call: -
clone_size: few
v_call: TRBV10-1

cdr3_aa: CAWTSLAGQPQHF
cdr3_nt: TGTGCCTGGACCTCTCTAGCGGGTCAGCCCCAGCATTTT
j_call: TRBJ1-5
d_call: -
clone_size: -
v_call: TRBV30

cdr3_aa: CASSRWTSGRSNEQFF
cdr3_nt: TGTGCCAGCAGCCGATGGACTAGCGGGAGGTCCAATGAGCAGTTCTTC
j_call: TRBJ2-1
d_call: TRBD2
clone_size: -
v_call: TRBV14

cdr3_aa: CASSSSGSGSYNEQFF
cdr3_nt: TGTGCCAGCAGCTCTTCTGGATCGGGTTCCTACAATGAGCAGTTCTTC
j_call: TRBJ2-1
d_call: -
clone_size: -
v_call: TRBV11-3

cdr3_aa: CASSLGASADTQYF
cdr3_nt: TGTGCCAGCAGCTTAGGGGCTAGCGCAGATACGCAGTATTTT
j_call: TRBJ2-3
d_call: -
clone_size: -
v_call: TRBV7-2

cdr3_aa: CASSPAVVGGTEAFF
cdr3_nt: TGTGCCAGCAGCCCTGCCGTTGTGGGGGGCACTGAAGCTTTCTTT
j_call: TRBJ1-1
d_call: -
clone_size: -
v_call: TRBV7-8

cdr3_aa: CATSLLLGQGSLTGANVLTF
cdr3_nt: TGTGCCACCAGCCTCCTTTTGGGACAGGGGTCTTTAACTGGGGCCAACGTCCTGACTTTC
j_call: TRBJ2-6
d_call: TRBD1
clone_size: -
v_call: TRBV15

cdr3_aa: CASSSTSGRGLETQYF
cdr3_nt: TGTGCCAGCAGCTCGACTAGCGGGAGAGGATTAGAGACCCAGTACTTC
j_call: TRBJ2-5
d_call: TRBD2
clone_size: once
v_call: TRBV13

cdr3_aa: CASSQLGAGIKETQYF
cdr3_nt: TGTGCCAGCAGCCAACTAGGAGCGGGCATAAAAGAGACCCAGTACTTC
j_call: TRBJ2-5
d_call: -
clone_size: -
v_call: TRBV7-2

cdr3_aa: CASSLSVAGHQPQHF
cdr3_nt: TGTGCCAGCAGTTTATCGGTGGCAGGGCACCAGCCCCAGCATTTT
j_call: TRBJ1-5
d_call: -
clone_size: -
v_call: TRBV27

cdr3_aa: CASSPGQGFRAFF
cdr3_nt: TGTGCCAGCAGCCCGGGACAGGGGTTTCGAGCTTTCTTT
j_call: TRBJ1-1
d_call: TRBD1
clone_size: few
v_call: TRBV7-2

cdr3_aa: CASSYSASYGYTF
cdr3_nt: TGTGCCAGCAGTTACTCTGCTAGCTATGGCTACACCTTC
j_call: TRBJ1-2
d_call: -
clone_size: -
v_call: TRBV6-5

cdr3_aa: CASSYGQGNQPQHF
cdr3_nt: TGTGCCAGCAGTTACGGGCAGGGCAATCAGCCCCAGCATTTT
j_call: TRBJ1-5
d_call: -
clone_size: -
v_call: TRBV6-5

cdr3_aa: CASSRPGQLPYEQYF
cdr3_nt: TGTGCCAGCTCACGACCGGGACAGCTCCCTTACGAGCAGTACTTC
j_call: TRBJ2-7
d_call: TRBD1
clone_size: -
v_call: TRBV18

cdr3_aa: CASSEDREPQHF
cdr3_nt: TGTGCCAGCAGTGAAGACAGGGAGCCCCAGCATTTT
j_call: TRBJ1-5
d_call: -
clone_size: -
v_call: TRBV6-1

cdr3_aa: CASSQISREGNIQYF
cdr3_nt: TGCGCCAGCAGCCAAATATCCAGGGAGGGAAACATTCAGTACTTC
j_call: TRBJ2-4
d_call: TRBD2
clone_size: -
v_call: TRBV4-3

cdr3_aa: CASSPYLTEGYTF
cdr3_nt: TGTGCCAGCAGCCCCTACTTGACAGAAGGCTACACCTTC
j_call: TRBJ1-2
d_call: -
clone_size: -
v_call: TRBV7-2

cdr3_aa: CASSSHRGQETQYF
cdr3_nt: TGTGCCAGCAGTTCGCACCGCGGGCAAGAGACCCAGTACTTC
j_call: TRBJ2-5
d_call: -
clone_size: once
v_call: TRBV27

cdr3_aa: CASSGRGRAHEQYF
cdr3_nt: TGTGCCAGCAGTGGGCGCGGGAGGGCCCACGAGCAGTACTTC
j_call: TRBJ2-7
d_call: TRBD2
clone_size: -
v_call: TRBV27

cdr3_aa: CASSQDFRRGNSPLHF
cdr3_nt: TGCGCCAGCAGCCAAGATTTTCGCAGGGGAAATTCACCCCTCCACTTT
j_call: TRBJ1-6
d_call: -
clone_size: -
v_call: TRBV4-1

cdr3_aa: CASKGNGIPTNTGELFF
cdr3_nt: TGTGCCAGCAAGGGGAATGGGATTCCGACGAACACCGGGGAGCTGTTTTTT
j_call: TRBJ2-2
d_call: -
clone_size: -
v_call: TRBV7-9

cdr3_aa: CASSEPSGEDYTGELFF
cdr3_nt: TGTGCCAGCAGCGAACCCTCGGGCGAGGACTACACCGGGGAGCTGTTTTTT
j_call: TRBJ2-2
d_call: -
clone_size: -
v_call: TRBV7-6

cdr3_aa: CASSIGTRGIGELFF
cdr3_nt: TGTGCCAGTAGTATAGGTACTAGAGGGATCGGGGAGCTGTTTTTT
j_call: TRBJ2-2
d_call: -
clone_size: -
v_call: TRBV19

cdr3_aa: CASSFAVTDTQYF
cdr3_nt: TGCGCCAGCAGCTTTGCGGTCACAGATACGCAGTATTTT
j_call: TRBJ2-3
d_call: -
clone_size: -
v_call: TRBV5-1

cdr3_aa: CASSVVSQETQYF
cdr3_nt: TGTGCCAGTAGTGTTGTTAGTCAAGAGACCCAGTACTTC
j_call: TRBJ2-5
d_call: -
clone_size: -
v_call: TRBV19

cdr3_aa: CASSWRDRANTEAFF
cdr3_nt: TGCGCCAGCAGCTGGAGGGACAGGGCGAACACTGAAGCTTTCTTT
j_call: TRBJ1-1
d_call: TRBD1
clone_size: -
v_call: TRBV5-1

cdr3_aa: CASSPGLAGADTQYF
cdr3_nt: TGTGCCAGCAGTCCGGGACTAGCGGGAGCCGATACGCAGTATTTT
j_call: TRBJ2-3
d_call: TRBD2
clone_size: -
v_call: TRBV6-5

cdr3_aa: CAWSRPTGTAKETQYF
cdr3_nt: TGTGCCTGGAGCCGACCGACCGGGACAGCGAAAGAGACCCAGTACTTC
j_call: TRBJ2-5
d_call: TRBD1
clone_size: few
v_call: TRBV30

cdr3_aa: CASSLSQPGYQETQYF
cdr3_nt: TGTGCCAGCTCACTTTCACAACCGGGGTACCAAGAGACCCAGTACTTC
j_call: TRBJ2-5
d_call: -
clone_size: -
v_call: TRBV18

cdr3_aa: CASGSGASASYEQYF
cdr3_nt: TGTGCCAGCGGTTCCGGGGCTAGCGCTTCCTACGAGCAGTACTTC
j_call: TRBJ2-7
d_call: -
clone_size: -
v_call: TRBV6-5